Presented here are 31 T cell receptor beta chains from one specimen sequenced in a study of radiation and T cells in renal cell carcinoma (dated by TCRdb to 2020 to 2021). The library was obtained by the immunoSEQ multiplex PCR assay. TCRdb retrieved this table from immuneACCESS and kept in-frame rearrangements only. Not all clones are present; in checked studies, unresolved V genes account for under half, and no reason is known for the remainder. This sample is represented by roughly 140,000 clones; about 87% of them were singletons. The leading ten clones occupy 10% to 15% of the sample. What this sample's time point label stands for: blood 2 weeks post-SBRT. According to the study, the label for this sample's treatment or condition signals: 15 Gy SBRT to primary tumor, nephrectomy 4 weeks later. Sequenced material: blood, taken from a patient whose treatment included radiotherapy and nephrectomy. The receptors derive from a woman aged 45-65 years with renal cell carcinoma.

The chain has TRBV30 and TRBJ2-3; 13 positions agree with TRBD2. Germline V gene sequence: CDR1 GTSNPN, CDR2 SVGIG (reference sequence). Germline trimming cut 1 base from V and 6 bases from J; bases unmatched to any gene: 1. The length of the CDR3 is 14 residues. CDR3 nucleotide sequence: TGTGCCTGGAGTGCGGGACTAGCGGGGGATACGCAGTATTTT. It yields the protein CAWSAGLAGDTQYF.

The J gene is TRBJ1-3, the V gene TRBV9, with TRBD1 identical over 7 bases. J gave up 4 bases and V 3 bases, and 4 bases lay outside the gene matches. This CDR3 is 14 amino acids long. CDR1 is SGDLS and CDR2 is YYNGEE in the germline V gene. The CDR3: CASSATGRGNTIYF. The CDR3 DNA is TGTGCCAGCAGCGCGACAGGGCGCGGAAACACCATATATTTT.

This chain links TRBV14 with TRBJ2-1; 10 bases align to TRBD1. The CDR3 has 16 amino acids. The V and J ends lost 0 bases and 6 bases, in that order; junction bases with no gene match: 5. CDR1 SGHDN and CDR2 FVKESK come from the germline V gene. This chain's CDR3 is CASSQDDRGLTNEQFF. CDR3 bases: TGTGCCAGCAGCCAAGACGACAGGGGGCTTACCAATGAGCAGTTCTTC.

This sequence joins TRBV2 and TRBJ1-5; D not resolved. CDR1 is SNHLY and CDR2 is FYNNEI in the germline V gene. V gave up 5 bases and J gave up 0 bases, with 8 bases separating them. The CDR3 contains 14 residues. The CDR3 here is CASSTGYSNQPQHF. The CDR3, as DNA: TGTGCCAGCAGTACCGGTTATAGCAATCAGCCCCAGCATTTT.

V usage is TRBV23-1 and J usage is TRBJ1-5; 10 nucleotides match TRBD1. TRBV23-1 is sorted into the ORF group, with uncertain function. Germline trimming cut 4 bases from V and 0 bases from J; bases unmatched to any gene: 9. The CDR3 length is 18 residues. The CDR3 is CASSLPGQGDYSNQPQHF. DNA for the CDR3: TGCGCCAGCAGTCTTCCTGGACAGGGGGATTATAGCAATCAGCCCCAGCATTTT.

The chain links TRBV11-3 to TRBJ1-3; D call uncertain. Trimming pared 2 bases from V and 2 bases from J, leaving 13 bases between. Germline V gives CDR1 SGHNT, CDR2 YENEEA. The CDR3 runs 16 residues. CDR3 nucleotide sequence: TGTGCCAGCAGCTTAAATGGTCGGGAAGCTGGAAACACCATATATTTT. Translating gives CASSLNGREAGNTIYF.

This chain joins TRBV10-3 and TRBJ2-1; the D is unclear. This CDR3 contains 13 residues. CDR1 and CDR2 (germline): ENHRY, SYGVKD. V lost 3 bases and J 9 bases, leaving 12 bases between the germline ends. The CDR3, as DNA: TGTGCCATCAGTGATCGTGGGTTCGGTGAGCAGTTCTTC. Its protein is CAISDRGFGEQFF.

V usage is TRBV11-2 and J usage is TRBJ2-7; 7 nucleotides line up with TRBD2. V shed 5 bases, J shed 2 bases, and the junction held 6 bases outside the gene matches. Germline CDR1 is SGHAT and CDR2 is FQNNGV. The CDR3 runs to 14 residues. CDR3 nucleotides: TGTGCCAGCAGCGCCCAGGGAGGGGCCTACGAGCAGTACTTC. It translates to CASSAQGGAYEQYF.

This clone showed up just a few times. The CDR3 protein is CASSLARLTSTDTQYF. The DNA for the CDR3 is TGTGCCAGCAGCTTAGCGAGGCTGACTAGCACAGATACGCAGTATTTT. The rearrangement uses TRBV7-2 and TRBJ2-3; no clear D. CDR1 is SGHTA and CDR2 is FQGNSA in the germline V gene. V shed 0 bases and J shed 0 bases, with 10 bases lying between them. This CDR3 is 16 amino acids long.

The V gene is TRBV5-1, the J gene TRBJ1-3; 12 nucleotides line up with TRBD1. Trimming cost V 0 bases and J 3 bases; bases outside gene matches: 7. CDR1 is SGHRS and CDR2 is YFSETQ in the germline V gene. The CDR3 length is 18 residues. CDR3 region: CASSLVGDRGLFGNTIYF. The CDR3 DNA is TGCGCCAGCAGCTTGGTTGGGGACAGGGGGCTTTTTGGAAACACCATATATTTT. Supplemented by reference TRBV5-1 and TRBJ1-3, the full variable domain reads KAGVTQTPRYLIKTRGQQVTLSCSPISGHRSVSWYQQTPGQGLQFLFEYFSETQRNKGNFPGRFSGRQFSNSRSEMNVSTLELGDSALYLCASSLVGDRGLFGNTIYFGEGSWLTVV.

The chain employs TRBV7-2 and TRBJ2-3; the D gene is possibly TRBD2 (5 bases). Trimming cost V 3 bases and J 2 bases, with 9 bases left between them. Per germline, CDR1 SGHTA and CDR2 FQGNSA. The length of the CDR3 is 14 residues. The CDR3 loop reads CASSFGLTTDTQYF. CDR3 nucleotides: TGTGCCAGCAGCTTCGGACTTACCACAGATACGCAGTATTTT.

The chain uses TRBV19 and TRBJ1-3; TRBD1 matches 7 bases. CDR3 length: 16 amino acids. CDR1 and CDR2 from the germline V gene are LNHDA and SQIVND (reference sequence). V trimming: 6 bases; J trimming: 0 bases; junction bases outside the gene matches: 8. The DNA for the CDR3 is TGTGCCAGTAGCATGATGGGGGACAGCTCTGGAAACACCATATATTTT. Protein sequence: CASSMMGDSSGNTIYF.

The gene calls are TRBV4-1 and TRBJ2-1; TRBD1 agrees at 9 bases. The length of the CDR3 is 17 residues. The germline V gene has CDR1 MGHRA and CDR2 YSYEKL. V gave up 1 base and J gave up 6 bases; unmatched junction bases: 10. The DNA of the CDR3 is TGCGCCAGCAGCCAAGTTCGGACAGGGGTTCTCGGCAATGAGCAGTTCTTC. Encoded protein: CASSQVRTGVLGNEQFF.

The chain joins TRBV11-1 to TRBJ2-5; TRBD1 is a possible D gene (5 bases). From germline, CDR1 is SGHAT and CDR2 FQDESV (reference sequence). V was trimmed by 4 bases and J by 1 base, leaving 7 bases between them. The CDR3 consists of 13 residues. CDR3 sequence reads: CASSSRAQETQYF. The DNA for the CDR3 is TGTGCCAGCAGCTCCAGGGCCCAAGAGACCCAGTACTTC.

This clone was seen a single time. The CDR3 DNA reads as TGTGCCAGCAGCCCCGGGACAGGGGTCGGCGAGCAGTACTTC. Amino acids: CASSPGTGVGEQYF. The chain links TRBV11-3 to TRBJ2-7, with TRBD1 identical over 10 bases. CDR1 is SGHNT, CDR2 YENEEA, per germline. This CDR3 has 14 amino acids. The junction had 7 bases not matched to a gene; V was cut back by 5 bases and J by 6 bases.

This clone was seen a handful of times. V is TRBV5-4 and J is TRBJ2-1; D is undetermined. The CDR3 contains 19 residues. Germline-derived CDR1 and CDR2 are SGHNT and YYREEE (reference sequence). V dropped 0 bases and J dropped 5 bases, with 24 bases sitting between them. The CDR3 region is CASSLVFYRDLGPNNEQFF. CDR3 DNA sequence: TGTGCCAGCAGCTTGGTGTTCTATCGTGACTTAGGGCCCAACAATGAGCAGTTCTTC.

The V and J genes are TRBV30 and TRBJ1-1, with a possible D match to TRBD1 (6 bases). CDR1 and CDR2 from the germline V gene are GTSNPN and SVGIG (reference sequence). The CDR3 consists of 11 residues. CDR3 DNA sequence: TGTGCTTCGGAGGGGGGAACTGAAGCTTTCTTT. Translating gives CASEGGTEAFF.

The V and J genes are TRBV13 and TRBJ1-3; perhaps TRBD1 as D (6 bases). From germline, CDR1 is PRHDT and CDR2 FYEKMQ (reference sequence). V gave up 2 bases and J gave up 0 bases, with 14 bases separating them. The CDR3 sequence is 17 residues long. CDR3 DNA sequence: TGTGCCAGCAGCTTAAGGGGGGCGGGGAACTCTGGAAACACCATATATTTT. This sequence encodes CASSLRGAGNSGNTIYF.

The rearrangement uses TRBV5-1 and TRBJ1-6, with no clear D. Germline assignment: CDR1 SGHRS and CDR2 YFSETQ. Trimming cost V 1 base and J 7 bases, with 12 bases left between them. The CDR3 extends over 15 amino acids. Written as DNA, the CDR3 is TGCGCCAGCAGCTTGAGGGTTGGGGAAAATTCACCCCTCCACTTT. This gives the protein CASSLRVGENSPLHF.

The V and J genes are TRBV18 and TRBJ2-5; D gene uncertain. The CDR3 runs 13 residues. Germline V gene sequence: CDR1 KGHSH, CDR2 LQKENI. V lost 4 bases, J lost 4 bases, and 10 bases lay in between. CDR3 bases: TGTGCCAGCTCACTTAGGGCAGGAGAGACCCAGTACTTC. This encodes CASSLRAGETQYF.

The V call is TRBV6-1, the J call TRBJ2-3; TRBD1 matches 8 bases. This CDR3 is 14 amino acids long. The germline gives CDR1 MNHNS, CDR2 SASEGT. The V and J ends lost 5 bases and 3 bases, in that order; junction bases with no gene match: 4. CDR3 loop: CASSRTGITDTQYF. In DNA, the CDR3 is TGTGCCAGCAGTAGGACAGGGATTACAGATACGCAGTATTTT.

V and J are TRBV28 and TRBJ2-2, with 7 nucleotides matching TRBD1. Germline V gives CDR1 MDHEN, CDR2 SYDVKM. The CDR3 runs to 15 residues. Losses at the gene ends were 6 bases for V and 0 bases for J; bases not matched to a gene: 4. The CDR3 region is CASSPDRANTGELFF. The CDR3 nucleotides read TGTGCCAGCAGCCCCGACAGGGCGAACACCGGGGAGCTGTTTTTT.

The J gene is TRBJ1-1, the V gene TRBV10-3; D gene ambiguous. Trimming left V 1 base short and J 1 base short, with 7 bases between. Germline CDR1 is ENHRY and CDR2 is SYGVKD. There are 14 residues in the CDR3. The chain's CDR3 is CAISELAENTEAFF. The CDR3 DNA reads as TGTGCCATCAGTGAGTTGGCCGAGAACACTGAAGCTTTCTTT.

This chain joins TRBV6-5 and TRBJ1-5; the D is unclear. The V end was cut by 5 bases, the J end by 3 bases, with 11 bases between. Germline V gene sequence: CDR1 MNHEY, CDR2 SVGAGI. This CDR3 has 14 residues. In DNA, the CDR3 is TGTGCCAGCAGTCCCTCCCGGGTCAATCAGCCCCAGCATTTT. This encodes CASSPSRVNQPQHF.

The chain has TRBV6-5 and TRBJ1-1; D unclear. V was shortened by 4 bases and J by 0 bases, with 9 bases between the two germline ends. The germline gives CDR1 MNHEY, CDR2 SVGAGI. CDR3 length: 14 amino acids. The CDR3 bases are TGTGCCAGCAGTTCGATAGGCCTGAACACTGAAGCTTTCTTT. It encodes CASSSIGLNTEAFF.

The genes are TRBV9 and TRBJ1-1; 10 positions agree with TRBD1. The trim removed 3 bases at V and 2 bases at J, leaving 4 bases unmatched. The CDR3 consists of 15 residues. Per germline, CDR1 SGDLS and CDR2 YYNGEE. The CDR3 region has the DNA TGTGCCAGCAGCGATCGGACAGGGGGAAACACTGAAGCTTTCTTT. Translation: CASSDRTGGNTEAFF.

The chain recombines TRBV30 with TRBJ2-7; 7 bases align to TRBD1. Germline V gene sequence: CDR1 GTSNPN, CDR2 SVGIG (reference sequence). The V segment lost 5 bases and the J segment 5 bases; nucleotides outside the gene matches: 15. There are 15 residues in the CDR3. CDR3 loop: CAWSNSPRDRDEQYF. The CDR3, as DNA: TGTGCCTGGTCCAACTCTCCCCGGGACAGAGACGAGCAGTACTTC.

The chain employs TRBV7-9 and TRBJ1-2; TRBD1 matches 8 bases. CDR1 is SEHNR, CDR2 FQNEAQ, per germline (reference sequence). Trimming cost V 5 bases and J 8 bases; bases outside gene matches: 7. The CDR3 loop spans 13 amino acids. This chain's CDR3 is CASSPRTGSGYTF. Written as DNA, the CDR3 is TGTGCCAGCAGCCCCCGGACAGGGAGCGGCTACACCTTC. The full variable domain, its missing parts supplied by reference TRBV7-9 and TRBJ1-2, is DTGVSQNPRHKITKRGQNVTFRCDPISEHNRLYWYRQTLGQGPEFLTYFQNEAQLEKSRLLSDRFSAERPKGSFSTLEIQRTEQGDSAMYLCASSPRTGSGYTFGSGTRLTVV.

The chain employs TRBV7-9 and TRBJ1-1; D is uncertain. Trimming cost V 7 bases and J 1 base, with 7 bases left between them. This CDR3 has 12 residues. Germline values: CDR1 SEHNR, CDR2 FQNEAQ (reference sequence). The CDR3 coding sequence is TGTGCCAGCACCACAGCGAACACTGAAGCTTTCTTT. Protein: CASTTANTEAFF.

The V call is TRBV6-1, the J call TRBJ2-1; D call uncertain. Per the germline V gene, CDR1 is MNHNS and CDR2 is SASEGT. V lost 4 bases to trimming and J lost 7 bases, with 17 bases between them. CDR3 length equals 15 residues. The CDR3 nucleotides are TGTGCCAGCAGTGCTCTCGGCCGAGATCGTAATGAGCAGTTCTTC. Encoded protein: CASSALGRDRNEQFF.

This chain uses TRBV21-1 with TRBJ1-4; the table's D call of TRBD1 was not tested on the DNA. TRBV21-1 is listed as a pseudogene. This CDR3 comprises 14 residues. The DNA of the CDR3 is TGTGCCTCCTTACCGGGACAGCAAATGGGAAAACTGTTTTTT. Amino acids: CASLPGQQMGKLFF.